Below are 17 T cell receptor beta chains sequenced from a single sample in a study of blood T cell repertoires in COVID-19. Using immunoSEQ multiplex PCR, the repertoire was profiled, and TCRdb retains in-frame clones only, with some absent. The table has roughly 700,000 clones, around 90% seen once; the top ten hold about 0.24%. The source material was peripheral blood. Receptors originate from a woman aged 18-29 years with acute or convalescent COVID-19.

The J gene is TRBJ2-6, the V gene TRBV9; TRBD1 matches at 10 bases. CDR3 size: 20 residues. With 4 bases clipped from V and 0 bases from J, the junction kept 13 bases outside the gene matches. CDR1 is SGDLS, CDR2 YYNGEE, per germline. CDR3 bases: TGTGCCAGCAGCCCAGGGACAGGGGCGCATCCTTTCTCTGGGGCCAACGTCCTGACTTTC. Translating gives CASSPGTGAHPFSGANVLTF.

This chain links TRBV7-9 with TRBJ2-5, with D possibly TRBD2 on 6 matching bases. V was clipped by 1 base and J by 2 bases, with 8 bases between them. Germline lookup yields CDR1 SEHNR and CDR2 FQNEAQ (reference sequence). This CDR3 contains 14 residues. DNA for the CDR3: TGTGCCAGCAGCTTAGGTGGAGGGCAAGAGACCCAGTACTTC. Translation: CASSLGGGQETQYF.

V usage is TRBV18 and J usage is TRBJ1-1; D gene uncertain. Germline V gene data show CDR1 as KGHSH and CDR2 as LQKENI. This CDR3 has 14 residues. V was trimmed by 3 bases and J by 4 bases, leaving 12 bases between them. In nucleotides, the CDR3 is TGTGCCAGCTCACCCTCCGAGGTTGGCACTGAAGCTTTCTTT. Translation: CASSPSEVGTEAFF.

Only one count was recorded for this clone. The chain carries TRBV12-3 or TRBV12-4 and TRBJ1-1; D ambiguous. This CDR3 is built from 13 residues. The V gene lost 7 bases and the J gene lost 1 base, with 10 bases spanning the gap. The CDR3 DNA reads as TGTGCCAGCACTCCTCGACAGAACACTGAAGCTTTCTTT. Its protein product is CASTPRQNTEAFF.

This clone showed up just a few times. The J gene is TRBJ2-2, the V gene TRBV7-9; TRBD1 might be the D (5 bases). The CDR3 length is 14 residues. The V end was cut by 5 bases, the J end by 0 bases, with 7 bases between. Germline CDR1 and CDR2: SEHNR and FQNEAQ (reference sequence). The CDR3 sequence is CASSQGPNTGELFF. CDR3 DNA: TGTGCCAGCAGCCAGGGCCCGAACACCGGGGAGCTGTTTTTT.

The rearrangement uses TRBV4-3 and TRBJ1-2; 7 bases are a match to TRBD1. Germline assignment: CDR1 LGHNA and CDR2 YSLEER. The V gene end was trimmed by 0 bases and the J gene end by 8 bases; junction bases not matched to a gene: 9. CDR3 size: 15 residues. DNA of the CDR3: TGCGCCAGCAGCCAAGATTCGAGGGACAGCTTAGGCTACACCTTC. This codes for CASSQDSRDSLGYTF.

This clone was observed a handful of times. The CDR3 nucleotides read TGTGCCACCAGTGACCCTGGACAGGGCCTTCGAGACTACACCTTC. Residues: CATSDPGQGLRDYTF. The gene calls are TRBV24-1 and TRBJ1-2; 8 bases map to TRBD1. CDR1 is KGHDR, CDR2 SFDVKD, per germline. J was trimmed by 10 bases and V by 4 bases; bases with no gene match: 13. This CDR3 is built from 15 residues.

V usage is TRBV6-5 and J usage is TRBJ1-3; D may be TRBD1 (6 bases). The CDR3 sequence is 15 residues long. Trimming removed 5 bases from V and 0 bases from J, with 11 bases in between. Germline CDR1 is MNHEY and CDR2 is SVGAGI. CDR3 in amino acids: CASSIGTSSGNTIYF. CDR3 sequence (DNA): TGTGCCAGCAGTATCGGGACATCCTCTGGAAACACCATATATTTT.

A few counts support this clone. The gene calls are TRBV25-1 and TRBJ1-6; the D gene is possibly TRBD1 (6 bases). Per the germline V gene, CDR1 is MGHDK and CDR2 is SYGVNS. CDR3 length: 11 amino acids. The germline V and J ends were trimmed by 3 bases and 19 bases, with 13 bases remaining between them. The CDR3 region has the DNA TGTGCCAGCAGTGAGGAACAGGGCCATCACTTT. This translates into CASSEEQGHHF.

Worth noting for this clone: One junction end disagrees with the germline gene, perhaps due to a read error. This chain links TRBV6-2 or TRBV6-3 with TRBJ1-6; 7 nucleotides agree with TRBD1. This CDR3 region has 12 residues. From germline, CDR1 is MNHEY and CDR2 SVGEGT. The CDR3 loop is CASSLPGQTVGF. The CDR3, as DNA: TGTGCCAGCAGCCTACCGGGACAGACCGTAGGCTTT.

The chain couples TRBV7-6 to TRBJ1-1; 10 nucleotides line up with TRBD1. Germline lookup yields CDR1 SGHVS and CDR2 FNYEAQ. V lost 1 base and J lost 4; bases outside the gene matches: 6. The CDR3 spans 16 residues. The CDR3 spells CASSLVRTGGFTEAFF. The DNA of the CDR3 is TGTGCCAGCAGCTTAGTTCGGACAGGGGGGTTCACTGAAGCTTTCTTT. The full variable domain, its missing parts supplied by reference TRBV7-6 and TRBJ1-1, is GAGVSQSPRYKVTKRGQDVALRCDPISGHVSLYWYRQALGQGPEFLTYFNYEAQQDKSGLPNDRFSAERPEGSISTLTIQRTEQRDSAMYRCASSLVRTGGFTEAFFGQGTRLTVV.

The chain employs TRBV9 and TRBJ2-1; possibly TRBD2 for D (5 bases). The V gene's germline CDR1 is SGDLS and CDR2 YYNGEE. V was cut by 2 bases and J by 0 bases, with 12 bases left in between. The CDR3 runs 16 residues. The CDR3 loop is CASSVSGVASYNEQFF. The CDR3 bases are TGTGCCAGCAGCGTCTCCGGGGTGGCCTCCTACAATGAGCAGTTCTTC.

This rearrangement joins TRBV7-3 to TRBJ1-1; 8 nucleotides match TRBD1. The CDR3 has 15 amino acids. J lost 5 bases, V lost 1 base, and 6 bases had no gene match. CDR1 and CDR2 (germline): SGHTA, FQGTGA. The CDR3 DNA reads as TGTGCCAGCAGCTTAATCGGCAGGGGGCTTACTGAAGCTTTCTTT. It codes for CASSLIGRGLTEAFF.

The chain employs TRBV7-6 and TRBJ1-4; a possible D gene is TRBD1 (5 bases). Looked up from germline, CDR1 is SGHVS and CDR2 is FNYEAQ. V was shortened by 3 bases and J by 6 bases, with 14 bases between the two germline ends. There are 15 residues in the CDR3. The CDR3 is CASSLGRGYDEKLFF. CDR3 coding DNA: TGTGCCAGCAGCTTGGGGCGGGGGTATGATGAAAAACTGTTTTTT.

This clone showed up just a few times. The chain carries TRBV24-1 and TRBJ2-1, with 7 bases matching TRBD1. The junction had 12 bases not matched to a gene; V was cut back by 8 bases and J by 6 bases. CDR1 is KGHDR and CDR2 is SFDVKD in the germline V gene. CDR3 length: 15 amino acids. The CDR3 bases are TGTGCCACCAACTCCGGGACAGATATACCCAATGAGCAGTTCTTC. Its protein product is CATNSGTDIPNEQFF.

The rearrangement links TRBV5-4 to TRBJ2-7; the D gene is possibly TRBD1 (6 bases). Per the germline V gene, CDR1 is SGHNT and CDR2 is YYREEE (reference sequence). Between the trimmed V and J ends, which lost 0 bases and 3 bases, there was a span of 13 bases. The CDR3 is made up of 15 amino acids. The CDR3 nucleotides are TGTGCCAGCAGCTTGGCTGGGGGCACAATCTACGAGCAGTACTTC. It codes for CASSLAGGTIYEQYF.

The genes are TRBV2 and TRBJ1-4; D call uncertain. The CDR3 sequence is 11 residues long. Trimming removed 8 bases from V and 5 bases from J, with 6 bases in between. Germline CDR1 reads SNHLY; CDR2 reads FYNNEI. The CDR3 here is CASGLNEKLFF. In nucleotides, the CDR3 is TGTGCCAGCGGCTTAAATGAAAAACTGTTTTTT.